These T cell receptor beta chains were read from a single sample in a study of T-cell memory formation after mild COVID-19. TCRdb reprocessed the 5' RACE reads via MiXCR and lists one record per CDR3 protein. The sample includes about 390,000 distinct CDR3 sequences, about 15% seen only once; the top ten take 20% to 25%. The sequenced sample was PBMCs or a T cell subset sorted from them (not recorded which). Source of these receptors: a man aged 18 to 30 who had mild COVID-19 (a few samples of this study predate the infection). Cell type and time point are not known. Both conserved end residues are part of each CDR3. D genes are given only for firm matches. For some rows the clone size is stated as once, few or many, or as a class when expanded; others skip it.

v_call	clone_size	d_call	j_call	cdr3_nt	cdr3_aa
TRBV5-4	many	.	TRBJ2-1	TGTGCCAGCAGCCACCCAACCTTGGCTGAGCAGTTCTTC	CASSHPTLAEQFF
TRBV4-3	.	.	TRBJ2-3	TGCGCCAGCGCGAGACAGGTGGCAGATACGCAGTATTTT	CASARQVADTQYF
TRBV7-2	.	.	TRBJ1-2	TGTGCCAGCAGCCCCGGTGGGGCCAAACCTAACTATGGCTACACCTTC	CASSPGGAKPNYGYTF
TRBV5-1	few	.	TRBJ2-4	TGCGCCAGCAGCTTGGGTGGGGCCGATCGCATTCAGTACTTC	CASSLGGADRIQYF
TRBV10-3	few	.	TRBJ1-2	TGTGCCATCAAAGAAGGGGGTCCTAACTATGGCTACACCTTC	CAIKEGGPNYGYTF
TRBV7-2	.	.	TRBJ1-1	TGTGCCAGCAGCTGGGGTACGGGGCTGAACACTGAAGCTTTCTTT	CASSWGTGLNTEAFF
TRBV18	few	TRBD2	TRBJ2-7	TGTGCCAGCTCACCCTCTGGGACTAGCGGTACCTACGAGCAGTACTTC	CASSPSGTSGTYEQYF
TRBV6-2/TRBV6-3	few	.	TRBJ1-5	TGTGCCACCGGGACAAATAATCAGCCCCAGCATTTT	CATGTNNQPQHF
TRBV3-1	.	.	TRBJ1-3	TGTGCCAGCAGCTGGGTAGCTGGAAACACCATATATTTT	CASSWVAGNTIYF
TRBV7-6	many	TRBD2	TRBJ2-5	TGTGCCAGCAGCCGCGGGGGGACCCTCCAAGAGACCCAGTACTTC	CASSRGGTLQETQYF
TRBV4-1	few	.	TRBJ1-2	TGCGCCAGCAGCCACGGGGCAGGAGTTAACTATGGCTACACCTTC	CASSHGAGVNYGYTF
TRBV6-5	few	TRBD1	TRBJ1-5	TGTGCCAGCAGTGCGTATACAGGGGATAGCAATCAGCCCCAGCATTTT	CASSAYTGDSNQPQHF
TRBV18	.	TRBD1	TRBJ2-7	TGTGCCAGCTCCGCGAGGACAGGGTCTATGGCCTACGAGCAGTACTTC	CASSARTGSMAYEQYF
TRBV12-3/TRBV12-4	.	.	TRBJ2-7	TGTGCCAGCAGTTCGGGGGCCCGTCCCCACGAGCAGTACTTC	CASSSGARPHEQYF
TRBV4-1	few	.	TRBJ1-4	TGCGCCAGCAGCCCGGCGCGGGGGGCCTTTATTGCAACTAATGAAAAACTGTTTTTT	CASSPARGAFIATNEKLFF
TRBV7-2	few	.	TRBJ2-2	TGTGCCAGCAGCCTCAACGGTGGAGCGAACACCGGGGAGCTGTTTTTT	CASSLNGGANTGELFF
TRBV7-9	many	TRBD1	TRBJ1-2	TGTGCCTCTCTGGACAGGTTCCACCGTGGCTACACCTTC	CASLDRFHRGYTF
TRBV11-2	.	.	TRBJ2-7	TGTGCCAGCAGCTTAGGTTGGCAGGGGCTCTACGAGCAGTACTTC	CASSLGWQGLYEQYF
TRBV6-2/TRBV6-3	few	.	TRBJ2-7	TGTGCCAGCAGCAGACAACTATACGAGCAGTACTTC	CASSRQLYEQYF
TRBV12-3/TRBV12-4	few	.	TRBJ1-1	TGTGCCAGCAGTTTTGGGGAGGAGTATTCTGAAGCTTTCTTT	CASSFGEEYSEAFF
TRBV6-5	.	TRBD2	TRBJ2-2	TGTGCCAGCAGGGCTCCTAGCGGGGGCGACGGGGAGCTGTTTTTT	CASRAPSGGDGELFF
TRBV5-4	.	.	TRBJ2-3	TGTGCCAGCAGCTTGGATAGCGACACAGATACGCAGTATTTT	CASSLDSDTDTQYF
TRBV7-2	few	.	TRBJ1-2	TGTGCCAGCAGCCACGACAGGTCGGATGGCTACACCTTC	CASSHDRSDGYTF
TRBV20-1	.	TRBD2	TRBJ2-3	TGCAGTGCTGAGACTACATTTGGCGGGGGGGCTACCCGCACAGATACGCAGTATTTT	CSAETTFGGGATRTDTQYF
TRBV6-5	.	.	TRBJ1-1	TGTGCCACCGAGGGGAGCCAGGGAGCTTTCTTT	CATEGSQGAFF
TRBV23-1	.	.	TRBJ1-3	TGCGCCAGCAGTCAATGGCAATACAGGCGCTACTCTGGAAACACCATATATTTT	CASSQWQYRRYSGNTIYF
TRBV27	few	.	TRBJ2-1	TGTGCCAGCAGTTTAGTACTAGCCAATGAGCAGTTCTTC	CASSLVLANEQFF
TRBV6-2/TRBV6-3	.	.	TRBJ2-5	TGTGCCAGCAGTTCCCTCCACCAGCGCGGGGAGCAAGAGACCCAGTACTTC	CASSSLHQRGEQETQYF
TRBV5-1	few	.	TRBJ2-2	TGCGCCAGCAGCTACCGGGACGCCGGGGAGCTGTTTTTT	CASSYRDAGELFF
TRBV20-1	few	.	TRBJ2-4	TGCAGTGCTAGTGGGGGTAAAAACATTCAGTACTTC	CSASGGKNIQYF
TRBV20-1	.	.	TRBJ1-2	TGCAGTGCATTCCTCCCCCCGAAACGGTATAACTATGGCTACACCTTC	CSAFLPPKRYNYGYTF
TRBV5-1	.	TRBD2	TRBJ2-7	TGCGCCAGCAGCTTGTGGGGAGCGGGGGAGACCTACGAGCAGTACTTC	CASSLWGAGETYEQYF
TRBV7-6	few	.	TRBJ1-1	TGTGCCAGCTTAGCGGGAGGAGGGGTGAACACTGAAGCTTTCTTT	CASLAGGGVNTEAFF
TRBV20-1	few	.	TRBJ2-3	TGCAGTGCTAGCCTCAACACAGATACGCAGTATTTT	CSASLNTDTQYF
TRBV19	few	.	TRBJ1-2	TGTGCCAGTTCGGGGGGGGCCGCCTATGGCTACACCTTC	CASSGGAAYGYTF
TRBV21-1	.	.	TRBJ1-1	TGTGCCAGCAGCAAATTCCACTGGGAAACTGAAGCTTTCTTT	CASSKFHWETEAFF
TRBV5-1	.	.	TRBJ1-1	TGCGCCAGCAGCTTGCACAGGGTAGGGACTGAAGCTTTCTTT	CASSLHRVGTEAFF
TRBV6-1	.	.	TRBJ2-7	TGTGCCAGCACCCGGTACTACGAGCAGTACTTC	CASTRYYEQYF
TRBV7-8	.	TRBD2	TRBJ2-3	TGTGCCAGCAGCTTGGCGGCGGGGGGGCTTCCAGATACGCAGTATTTT	CASSLAAGGLPDTQYF
TRBV12-3/TRBV12-4	.	.	TRBJ2-1	TGTGCCAGCAGCCGGACCGATGAGCAGTTCTTC	CASSRTDEQFF
TRBV7-8	many	.	TRBJ2-1	TGTGCCAGCAGCCGTGACGGCTACAATGAGCAGTTCTTC	CASSRDGYNEQFF
TRBV5-1	.	TRBD2	TRBJ2-2	TGCGCCAGCGATAGCGGGGGGATTAACACCGGGGAGCTGTTTTTT	CASDSGGINTGELFF
TRBV3-1	.	.	TRBJ1-1	TGTGCCAGCAGCCCCCATGAAAAGCCGAACACTGAAGCTTTCTTT	CASSPHEKPNTEAFF
TRBV4-1	few	TRBD2	TRBJ2-5	TGCGCCAGCAGCCAAGAAGCCCCAGCGGGGCACCAAGAGACCCAGTACTTC	CASSQEAPAGHQETQYF
TRBV28	.	.	TRBJ1-5	TGTGCCAGCAGCCAGGAAAAACAGGGATACCAGCCCCAGCATTTT	CASSQEKQGYQPQHF
TRBV5-1	many	TRBD1	TRBJ1-3	TGCGCCAGCAGCTCAACGACAGGGTTGGGAAACACCATATATTTT	CASSSTTGLGNTIYF
TRBV4-1	.	TRBD1	TRBJ2-7	TGCGCCAGCAGCCATGACGGGACAGGCCGCTCCTACGAGCAGTACTTC	CASSHDGTGRSYEQYF
TRBV4-2	.	TRBD2	TRBJ2-1	TGTGCCAGCAGCCAAGAGGCAGCGGGGGGGCGATTTGAGCAGTTCTTC	CASSQEAAGGRFEQFF
TRBV24-1	few	TRBD2	TRBJ2-3	TGTGCCACCAGTGATTCGGCTAGCGGGGGGGAGATTACGCAGTATTTT	CATSDSASGGEITQYF
TRBV5-5	few	TRBD1	TRBJ1-2	TGTGCCAGCAATTCGCCGGGGACAGCTTATGGCTACACCTTC	CASNSPGTAYGYTF